This TCR beta chain was obtained from a study of T cells in Graves' hyperthyroidism and ophthalmopathy. Study-wide findings and caveats: With a median lead of approximately 6 months before onset, the model predicted ophthalmopathy.

Concerning this clonotype: Its antigen is still unknown.

The germline CDR1 and CDR2 sequences are MNHEY and SMNVEV (reference sequence). CDR3 length: 12 residues. The V end was cut by 5 bases, the J end by 5 bases, with 10 bases between. On the basis of clinical symptoms, serum thyroxine and TRAb, thyroid ultrasound and orbital computed tomography, diagnoses were made. Fresh peripheral blood, around 9.3 ml, was the source of the PBMCs. Researchers amplified the TCR beta CDR3 regions from RNA transcripts. During a first-round RT-PCR of the TCR CDR3, the HTBI primer set was used. TCRdb ran MiXCR on the multiplex PCR reads and lists one entry per CDR3 protein. Of around 400,000 distinct CDR3 sequences in the sample, approximately 13% were seen once.

The receptor's source is a woman under 30 with Graves' hyperthyroidism. This chain connects TRBV27 to TRBJ2-7, with D unresolved. Sequenced input: blood. The chain's CDR3 is CASSPVGNEQYF. The CDR3 DNA reads as TGTGCCAGCAGTCCGGTGGGGAACGAGCAGTACTTC.